These T cell receptor beta chains were read from a single sample in a study of T cell responses to AZD1222 COVID-19 vaccine. Libraries were prepared by immunoSEQ multiplex PCR; TCRdb keeps only in-frame clonotypes and omits some of them. The table has about 92,000 clones, more than 75% seen once; the top ten hold about a fifth. Here the sequenced sample was peripheral blood, taken on day 0 of AZD1222 vaccination. Receptor source: an adult in good health. Both conserved end residues are part of each CDR3. D genes are given only for firm matches. For some rows the clone size is stated as once, few or many, or as a class when expanded; others skip it.

V	D	size	J	CDR3	DNA
TRBV12-3/TRBV12-4	.	.	TRBJ1-1	CASSNMGVTEAFF	TGTGCCAGCAGCAACATGGGGGTAACTGAAGCTTTCTTT
TRBV10-3	.	.	TRBJ2-7	CAINTQGRANEQYF	TGTGCCATCAATACACAGGGGAGGGCCAACGAGCAGTACTTC
TRBV3-1/TRBV3-2	TRBD2	.	TRBJ2-1	CASSQGIAGGLFF	TGTGCCAGCAGCCAGGGAATTGCGGGGGGGCTTTTCTTC
TRBV7-3	.	.	TRBJ1-1	CASSLQSNTEAFF	TGTGCCAGCAGCCTCCAAAGTAACACTGAAGCTTTCTTT
TRBV5-6	.	.	TRBJ1-5	CASSMTPGQQPQHF	TGTGCCAGCAGCATGACCCCGGGACAACAACCCCAGCATTTT
TRBV4-1	.	.	TRBJ1-1	CASSQRIARGPNTEAFF	TGCGCCAGCAGCCAGAGAATTGCCCGGGGGCCGAACACTGAAGCTTTCTTT
TRBV18	.	.	TRBJ1-2	CASSPLVSDGYTF	TGTGCCAGCTCACCACTCGTTTCAGATGGCTACACCTTC
TRBV6-5	.	.	TRBJ1-3	CASSNSGIGNTIYF	TGTGCCAGCAGTAACTCGGGGATTGGAAACACCATATATTTT
TRBV4-1	.	.	TRBJ1-2	CASSHPTTSAGYTF	TGCGCCAGCAGCCACCCGACAACGTCGGCTGGCTACACCTTC
TRBV10-3	TRBD2	.	TRBJ2-3	CAISDSTSGGAGDTQYF	TGTGCCATCAGTGACTCGACTAGCGGGGGGGCCGGAGATACGCAGTATTTT
TRBV3-1/TRBV3-2	TRBD1	.	TRBJ2-1	CASSQATGSPNEQFF	TGTGCCAGCAGCCAAGCGACAGGGAGTCCCAATGAGCAGTTCTTC
TRBV5-4	.	once	TRBJ1-5	CASSSEGNQPQHF	TGTGCCAGCAGCTCGGAGGGCAATCAGCCCCAGCATTTT
TRBV25-1	.	.	TRBJ2-3	CASSLGPTFPTDTQYF	TGTGCCAGCAGTCTAGGCCCGACTTTTCCCACAGATACGCAGTATTTT
TRBV9	.	.	TRBJ1-5	CASSVRDGQPQHF	TGTGCCAGCAGCGTCAGGGATGGGCAGCCCCAGCATTTT
TRBV6-5	.	.	TRBJ2-5	CASSYGRGRETQYF	TGTGCCAGCAGTTACGGCAGGGGCAGAGAGACCCAGTACTTC
TRBV7-7	.	.	TRBJ2-5	CASSLALGEQETQYF	TGTGCTAGCAGCTTAGCGCTCGGGGAGCAAGAGACCCAGTACTTC
TRBV27	.	.	TRBJ2-1	CASSLRLYYNYNEQFF	TGTGCCAGCAGTTTACGGCTTTACTACAATTACAATGAGCAGTTCTTC
TRBV5-8	.	few	TRBJ2-3	CASSSWGADTQYF	TGTGCCAGCAGCTCCTGGGGGGCGGATACGCAGTATTTT
TRBV5-4	TRBD1	.	TRBJ1-4	CASSWGTGGGEKLFF	TGTGCCAGCAGCTGGGGGACAGGGGGAGGTGAAAAACTGTTTTTT
TRBV3-1/TRBV3-2	.	.	TRBJ1-6	CASSQDPTGTQNSPLHF	TGTGCCAGCAGCCAAGATCCTACCGGGACACAAAATTCACCCCTCCACTTT
TRBV7-2	.	.	TRBJ2-7	CASSLGTVQMGEQYF	TGTGCCAGCAGCTTAGGGACAGTGCAGATGGGGGAGCAGTACTTC
TRBV7-8	TRBD1	.	TRBJ1-1	CASSAGDRPLVPEAFF	TGTGCCAGCAGCGCGGGGGACAGGCCTTTAGTCCCTGAAGCTTTCTTT
TRBV19	.	.	TRBJ1-4	CASSPRGGNEKLFF	TGTGCCAGTAGCCCGCGTGGGGGTAATGAAAAACTGTTTTTT
TRBV5-4	TRBD2	.	TRBJ2-7	CASSGSGRSYEQYF	TGTGCCAGCAGCGGTAGCGGGCGCTCCTACGAGCAGTACTTC
TRBV9	TRBD2	once	TRBJ2-1	CASSALGREDPLQQHNEQFF	TGTGCCAGCAGCGCCCTCGGACGGGAGGACCCTCTCCAACAACACAATGAGCAGTTCTTC
TRBV4-2	TRBD1	.	TRBJ1-5	CASSQVQGVDQPQHF	TGTGCCAGCAGCCAAGTACAGGGGGTGGATCAGCCCCAGCATTTT
TRBV2	TRBD1	.	TRBJ1-3	CASTGTGGSGNTIYF	TGTGCCAGCACCGGGACAGGGGGCTCTGGAAACACCATATATTTT
TRBV5-4	.	.	TRBJ1-1	CASSLGAVEAFF	TGTGCCAGCAGCTTGGGGGCTGTTGAAGCTTTCTTT
TRBV3-1/TRBV3-2	.	few	TRBJ1-6	CASSHSQGSNSPLHF	TGTGCCAGCAGCCACTCACAGGGAAGTAATTCACCCCTCCACTTT
TRBV7-2	.	.	TRBJ1-1	CASSIIRGTEAFF	TGTGCCAGTAGCATAATTAGGGGCACTGAAGCTTTCTTT
TRBV7-6	.	.	TRBJ1-1	CASSSGPPPEKAFF	TGTGCCAGCAGCTCCGGACCCCCACCCGAAAAAGCTTTCTTT
TRBV5-6	.	.	TRBJ1-1	CASSLDVNTEAFF	TGTGCCAGCAGCTTGGATGTTAACACTGAAGCTTTCTTT
TRBV4-3	.	.	TRBJ2-7	CASSQRGVSYEQYF	TGCGCCAGCAGCCAGAGAGGGGTCTCCTACGAGCAGTACTTC
TRBV6-5	TRBD2	once	TRBJ2-7	CASSYRGVGYEQYF	TGTGCCAGCAGTTATCGGGGGGTGGGCTACGAGCAGTACTTC
TRBV29-1	.	.	TRBJ1-4	CSVWAGIGEKLFF	TGCAGCGTTTGGGCGGGGATAGGTGAAAAACTGTTTTTT
TRBV4-1	.	.	TRBJ1-5	CASSQDSAGHQPQHF	TGCGCCAGCAGCCAAGATTCGGCAGGTCATCAGCCCCAGCATTTT
TRBV6-1	TRBD1	.	TRBJ1-1	CASSETGQEEAFF	TGTGCCAGCAGTGAGACAGGGCAGGAGGAAGCTTTCTTT